This T cell receptor beta chain was retrieved from a study of post-analysis software for immune sequencing data. Study details: The courses of disease that were included comprised relapsing-remitting, secondary progressive and progressive-relapsing multiple sclerosis. Study results and limitations: Among four or five TRBV segments more frequent in patients than controls were TRBV5-6, TRBV5-1 and TRBV20-1. Normalized Chao1 diversity was significantly reduced in patients versus controls.

Prepared libraries of TCR beta cDNA carried unique molecular identifiers. T cells numbering roughly 0.95 to 11 million gave rise to some 520,000 cDNA molecules. One entry per CDR3 protein, called by TCRdb with MiXCR from the PCR reads. This table holds around 710,000 distinct CDR3 sequences, roughly 46% found once. The table lists this clonotype with a few counts. What it binds is not known. With 3 bases removed from V and 3 bases from J, the gap between germline ends came to 12 bases. The CDR3 totals 14 residues. Germline V gene lookup returns CDR1 MNHNY and CDR2 SVGAGI (reference sequence). The receptor's source is a girl aged 10 to 17 with multiple sclerosis. Material: blood. The chain employs TRBV6-6 and TRBJ2-7; D possibly corresponds to TRBD1 (6 bases). CDR3 amino acids: CASSYPAGVYEQYF. DNA for the CDR3: TGTGCCAGCAGTTATCCCGCAGGGGTCTACGAGCAGTACTTC.